The rows below give T cell receptor beta chains drawn from one sample of a study of T cell repertoires and HLA-DP antigens. Assay: immunoSEQ multiplex PCR; the TCRdb copy retains only in-frame clones and omits some. In the table there are more than 90,000 clones, almost 95% of which are singletons. These TCRs are of unknown antigen specificity. Sequencing was done on a sample of CD4+ T cells from PBMCs. These TCRs come from a woman aged 18-29 years in good health and CMV-seronegative. The CDR3 runs from the conserved cysteine through the conserved F or W. D genes are given only for firm matches. Part of the rows lack a size; the others show once, few, many or a class for expanded clones.

cdr3_aa cdr3_nt j_call cdr3_length clone_size v_call d_call
CASSPRQGDMNTEAFF TGTGCCAGCTCTCCCCGACAGGGGGATATGAACACTGAAGCTTTCTTT TRBJ1-1 16 few TRBV18 TRBD1
CASSLGVLTGETQYF TGCGCCAGCAGCTTGGGGGTGCTTACAGGGGAGACCCAGTACTTC TRBJ2-5 15 NA TRBV5-1 NA
CASSRVGGGRLGETQYF TGTGCCAGCAGTCGCGTCGGGGGTGGTAGGTTGGGGGAGACCCAGTACTTC TRBJ2-5 17 NA TRBV28 NA
CASSYPGNTEAFF TGTGCCAGCAGTTACCCAGGGAACACTGAAGCTTTCTTT TRBJ1-1 13 NA TRBV6-6 NA
CASTPTGAGYTF TGCGCCAGCACCCCGACAGGGGCGGGCTACACCTTC TRBJ1-2 12 NA TRBV10-2 TRBD1
CASSLEKTSSNTQYF TGCGCCAGCAGCTTGGAGAAGACTAGTTCAAATACGCAGTATTTT TRBJ2-3 15 NA TRBV5-1 NA
CASSTAGGETQYF TGTGCCAGTTCCACGGCAGGGGGGGAGACCCAGTACTTC TRBJ2-5 13 NA TRBV5-4 NA
CASSGGGSETQYF TGTGCCAGCAGTGGAGGGGGCTCGGAGACCCAGTACTTC TRBJ2-5 13 NA TRBV2 TRBD1
CASSPRTGNIMNTEAFF TGTGCCAGCAGCCCCAGGACAGGGAATATTATGAACACTGAAGCTTTCTTT TRBJ1-1 17 NA TRBV9 TRBD1
CASSLTGWYGYTF TGTGCCAGCAGCCTGACAGGGTGGTATGGCTACACCTTC TRBJ1-2 13 NA TRBV28 TRBD1
CASSGQNYGYTF TGTGCCAGCTCTGGACAGAACTATGGCTACACCTTC TRBJ1-2 12 NA TRBV18 NA
CASSLLAGTGNTIYF TGTGCCAGCAGTTTATTAGCAGGGACTGGAAACACCATATATTTT TRBJ1-3 15 NA TRBV28 NA
CASSPKGRGFTDTQYF TGTGCCAGCAGCCCAAAGGGGCGGGGGTTCACAGATACGCAGTATTTT TRBJ2-3 16 NA TRBV7-2 TRBD2
CASSLGRTGTDTQYF TGCGCCAGCAGCTTAGGCAGGACTGGCACAGATACGCAGTATTTT TRBJ2-3 15 NA TRBV5-1 NA
CASSWRQNSPLHF TGTGCCAGCAGCTGGAGACAGAATTCACCCCTCCACTTT TRBJ1-6 13 NA TRBV11-2 NA
CASSLGTGTDTQYF TGTGCCAGCAGCTTAGGGACAGGCACAGATACGCAGTATTTT TRBJ2-3 14 NA TRBV5-6 TRBD1
CASSRAQGQFF TGTGCCAGCAGCCGGGCCCAGGGGCAGTTCTTC TRBJ2-1 11 NA TRBV2 NA
CASSVDRTYEQYF TGTGCCAGCAGTGTGGACAGGACCTACGAGCAGTACTTC TRBJ2-7 13 once TRBV6-5 TRBD1
CASRPGWGETQYF TGTGCCAGCAGGCCCGGGTGGGGAGAGACCCAGTACTTC TRBJ2-5 13 NA TRBV6-5 NA
CAISESTRGEGNEQYF TGTGCCATCAGTGAGTCGACGCGAGGGGAGGGAAACGAGCAGTACTTC TRBJ2-7 16 NA TRBV10-3 TRBD2
CASSLFTGQSANTGELFF TGTGCCAGCAGCTTGTTTACAGGACAGTCCGCGAACACCGGGGAGCTGTTTTTT TRBJ2-2 18 NA TRBV5-6 NA
CASSQDTGREQYF TGTGCCAGCAGCCAAGATACGGGGCGCGAGCAGTACTTC TRBJ2-7 13 NA TRBV14 NA
CASSPEGLPRGAFF TGTGCCAGCAGTCCCGAGGGCCTACCGAGGGGAGCTTTCTTT TRBJ1-1 14 NA TRBV27 NA
CASSFRGTYEKLFF TGTGCCAGCAGCTTCAGGGGGACGTATGAAAAACTGTTTTTT TRBJ1-4 14 NA TRBV5-6 TRBD1
CASSPQGYRLSGANVLTF TGTGCCAGCAGTCCCCAAGGATATCGGCTCTCTGGGGCCAACGTCCTGACTTTC TRBJ2-6 18 NA TRBV27 NA
CASSPMGRSEQFF TGCGCCAGCAGCCCCATGGGTAGGAGCGAGCAGTTCTTC TRBJ2-1 13 NA TRBV4-1 NA
CASSLAGDYGYTF TGTGCCAGCAGCTTAGCAGGAGACTATGGCTACACCTTC TRBJ1-2 13 few TRBV7-3 NA
CASSFQTGDEQYF TGTGCTAGCAGCTTTCAGACGGGAGACGAGCAGTACTTC TRBJ2-7 13 few TRBV7-7 NA
CASSIIGGASEQFF TGTGCCAGTAGTATAATTGGGGGGGCTAGTGAGCAGTTCTTC TRBJ2-1 14 NA TRBV19 NA
CASSPGAQGPSEKLFF TGTGCCAGCTCACCGGGGGCCCAGGGGCCGTCTGAAAAACTGTTTTTT TRBJ1-4 16 NA TRBV18 NA
CASSLMAGQIVTDTQYF TGTGCCAGCAGCTTAATGGCAGGACAGATCGTCACAGATACGCAGTATTTT TRBJ2-3 17 NA TRBV7-3 NA
CASSYTGVGYEQYF TGTGCCAGCAGTTACACAGGGGTGGGCTACGAGCAGTACTTC TRBJ2-7 14 NA TRBV6-6 TRBD1
CASSLKGQGALQNSGANVLTF TGCGCCAGCAGCTTAAAGGGACAGGGGGCGCTTCAAAACTCTGGGGCCAACGTCCTGACTTTC TRBJ2-6 21 NA TRBV5-1 TRBD1
CASSLVPSGELFF TGCGCCAGCAGCTTGGTACCCAGCGGGGAGCTGTTTTTT TRBJ2-2 13 NA TRBV5-1 NA
CASSPTSGPPDTQYF TGTGCCAGCAGCCCCACTAGCGGTCCTCCAGATACGCAGTATTTT TRBJ2-3 15 NA TRBV7-3 TRBD2
CASSAGTSGANTGELFF TGTGCCAGCAGCGCCGGGACTAGCGGGGCGAACACCGGGGAGCTGTTTTTT TRBJ2-2 17 NA TRBV7-9 TRBD2
CASSLWGKGSYNEQFF TGTGCCAGCAGTTTATGGGGGAAGGGCTCCTACAATGAGCAGTTCTTC TRBJ2-1 16 NA TRBV27 NA
CASSIRMGEPLHF TGTGCCAGTAGTATCCGGATGGGGGAACCCCTCCACTTT TRBJ1-6 13 NA TRBV19 NA
CASSLATGKNYGYTF TGCGCCAGCAGCTTGGCCACAGGGAAGAACTATGGCTACACCTTC TRBJ1-2 15 NA TRBV5-1 NA
CASSYLSSGTGELFF TGTGCCAGCAGTTACCTATCTAGCGGCACCGGGGAGCTGTTTTTT TRBJ2-2 15 once TRBV6-5 TRBD2
CASSRGWETQYF TGCGCCAGCAGCCGAGGGTGGGAGACCCAGTACTTC TRBJ2-5 12 NA TRBV4-1 NA
CASSLTPTTTNYGYTF TGCGCCAGCAGCTTAACCCCCACCACCACCAACTATGGCTACACCTTC TRBJ1-2 16 NA TRBV5-1 NA
CASRTGGPKGGELFF TGCGCCAGCAGGACAGGGGGACCCAAGGGCGGGGAGCTGTTTTTT TRBJ2-2 15 NA TRBV5-1 TRBD1
CSVEYGREEYGYTF TGCAGCGTTGAATATGGCAGGGAGGAGTATGGCTACACCTTC TRBJ1-2 14 NA TRBV29-1 NA
CASSDFLPGQGVDGYTF TGTGCCAGCAGTGATTTTCTCCCGGGGCAGGGGGTAGACGGCTACACCTTC TRBJ1-2 17 NA TRBV6-1 TRBD1
CASSPWAGSTDTQYF TGTGCCAGCAGTCCCTGGGCGGGTAGCACAGATACGCAGTATTTT TRBJ2-3 15 NA TRBV25-1 NA
CAREPGQGDTGELFF TGTGCCAGAGAACCGGGACAGGGAGACACCGGGGAGCTGTTTTTT TRBJ2-2 15 NA TRBV6-5 TRBD1
CASSMGTVANQPQHF TGTGCCAGTAGTATGGGGACCGTCGCCAATCAGCCCCAGCATTTT TRBJ1-5 15 NA TRBV19 NA
CASSASGRADGELFF TGCGCCAGCAGCGCTAGCGGGAGGGCCGACGGGGAGCTGTTTTTT TRBJ2-2 15 NA TRBV5-1 TRBD2
CASSPQGRILNEKLFF TGTGCCAGCAGTCCCCAAGGACGGATACTTAATGAAAAACTGTTTTTT TRBJ1-4 16 NA TRBV27 NA
CATSRRRDRVYNEQFF TGTGCCACCAGCAGACGCCGTGACAGGGTCTACAATGAGCAGTTCTTC TRBJ2-1 16 NA TRBV15 TRBD1
CASRTGQYYGYTF TGTGCCAGTAGGACGGGACAGTACTATGGCTACACCTTC TRBJ1-2 13 NA TRBV19 TRBD1
CASSGTSGGTKETQYF TGTGCCAGCAGCGGGACTAGCGGGGGGACTAAAGAGACCCAGTACTTC TRBJ2-5 16 NA TRBV5-6 TRBD2
CASSQVGRANYGYTF TGCGCCAGCAGCCAGGTCGGCAGGGCGAACTATGGCTACACCTTC TRBJ1-2 15 NA TRBV4-1 NA